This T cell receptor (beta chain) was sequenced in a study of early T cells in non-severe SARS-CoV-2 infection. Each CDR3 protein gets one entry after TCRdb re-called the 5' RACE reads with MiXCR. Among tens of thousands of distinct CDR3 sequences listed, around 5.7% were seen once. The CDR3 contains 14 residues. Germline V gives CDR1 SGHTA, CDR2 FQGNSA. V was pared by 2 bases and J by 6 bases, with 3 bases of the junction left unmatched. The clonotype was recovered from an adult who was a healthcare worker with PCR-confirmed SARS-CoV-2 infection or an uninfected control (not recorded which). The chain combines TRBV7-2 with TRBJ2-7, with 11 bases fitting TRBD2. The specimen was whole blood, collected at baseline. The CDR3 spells CASSLTSGSTEQYF. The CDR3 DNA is TGTGCCAGCAGCTTAACTAGCGGGAGTACCGAGCAGTACTTC.